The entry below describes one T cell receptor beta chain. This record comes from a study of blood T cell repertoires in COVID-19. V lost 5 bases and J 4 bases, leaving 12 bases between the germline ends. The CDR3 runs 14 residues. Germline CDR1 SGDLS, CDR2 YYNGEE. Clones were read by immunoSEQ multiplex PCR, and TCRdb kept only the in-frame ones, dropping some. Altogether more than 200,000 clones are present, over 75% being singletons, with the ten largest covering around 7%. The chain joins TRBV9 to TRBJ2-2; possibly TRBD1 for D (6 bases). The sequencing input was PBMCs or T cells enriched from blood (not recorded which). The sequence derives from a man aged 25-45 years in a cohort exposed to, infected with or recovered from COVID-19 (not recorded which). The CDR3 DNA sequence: TGTGCCAGCAGGCCGGACAGAGGCACCGGGGAGCTGTTTTTT. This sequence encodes CASRPDRGTGELFF.